The 13 T cell receptor beta chains in this list originate from one sample, sequenced in a study of cytomegalovirus exposure and HLA in healthy donors. A multiplex PCR was run with 60 Vbeta primers and 13 Jbeta primers. The table came from immunoSEQ multiplex PCR; TCRdb's copy has only in-frame clones and leaves some out. The sample holds fewer than 250,000 clones, about 88% seen once. Sequenced material: PBMCs. These TCRs come from a young woman in good health and CMV-seronegative.

V usage is TRBV6-6 and J usage is TRBJ2-3; TRBD1 agrees at 8 bases. The J segment lost 5 bases and the V segment lost 2 bases, leaving 6 bases of the junction unmatched. CDR3 length: 15 residues. CDR1 is MNHNY, CDR2 SVGAGI, per germline (reference sequence). CDR3 region: CASSYPGQGEDTQYF. In DNA form, the CDR3 reads TGTGCCAGCAGTTACCCAGGACAGGGAGAAGATACGCAGTATTTT.

The chain carries TRBV30 and TRBJ2-7, with TRBD1 matching over 8 bases. Trimming at V came to 2 bases and at J to 3 bases, leaving 6 bases not matched to a gene. The CDR3 covers 14 residues. Germline V gene sequence: CDR1 GTSNPN, CDR2 SVGIG (reference sequence). The CDR3 nucleotides read TGTGCCTGGAGTCTCGGGACAGGCTTCTACGAGCAGTACTTC. Amino acids: CAWSLGTGFYEQYF.

V gene TRBV7-6 combines with J gene TRBJ2-7; D may be TRBD1 (7 bases). Trimming removed 4 bases at V and 1 base at J, with 17 bases between. CDR3 size: 16 residues. Germline values: CDR1 SGHVS, CDR2 FNYEAQ. The CDR3 loop reads CASSSEGAISSYEQYF. DNA of the CDR3: TGTGCCAGCAGCTCGGAGGGGGCTATTTCGTCCTACGAGCAGTACTTC.

A note on this clone: One end of the junction varies from germline; a read error may be responsible. CDR3 sequence (DNA): TGTGCTAGCAGCCCCCGGGGGTGGGGCACAGATACGCAGTATTTT. As protein: CASSPRGWGTDTQYF. This chain uses TRBV7-7 with TRBJ2-3, with D possibly being TRBD2 (6 bases). This CDR3 spans 15 amino acids. Germline CDR1 and CDR2: SSHAT and FNYEAQ (reference sequence).

V gene TRBV19 combines with J gene TRBJ1-5; perhaps TRBD1 as D (5 bases). This CDR3 has 14 amino acids. V was clipped by 6 bases and J by 2 bases, with 11 bases between them. Germline V gives CDR1 LNHDA, CDR2 SQIVND (reference sequence). CDR3 amino acids: CASRFREGNQPQHF. The DNA of the CDR3 is TGTGCCAGTAGGTTCAGGGAGGGCAATCAGCCCCAGCATTTT.

The DNA of the CDR3 is TGCGCCAGCAGTTGGACAGGGATACCGGGCGAGCAGTACTTC. Translating it yields CASSWTGIPGEQYF. The rearrangement links TRBV5-1 to TRBJ2-7, with 8 nucleotides matching TRBD1. Per the germline V gene, CDR1 is SGHRS and CDR2 is YFSETQ. The junction had 10 bases not matched to a gene; V was cut back by 5 bases and J by 6 bases. The CDR3 has 14 amino acids.

V and J are TRBV13 and TRBJ1-2, with 12 bases that match TRBD1. CDR3 length: 15 amino acids. Losses at the gene ends were 5 bases for V and 7 bases for J; bases not matched to a gene: 8. Germline V gene sequence: CDR1 PRHDT, CDR2 FYEKMQ (reference sequence). The CDR3 region has the DNA TGTGCCAGCAGCCCGACGGGACAGGGGGCTCTTGGCTACACCTTC. Protein product: CASSPTGQGALGYTF.

The J gene is TRBJ1-3, the V gene TRBV27; 8 nucleotides match TRBD1. The CDR3 runs to 15 residues. The V gene end was trimmed by 5 bases and the J gene end by 4 bases; junction bases not matched to a gene: 7. Per germline, CDR1 MNHEY and CDR2 SMNVEV (reference sequence). The CDR3 DNA sequence: TGTGCCAGCAGTCTCGGACAGGGAACCGGAAACACCATATATTTT. This codes for CASSLGQGTGNTIYF.

The chain's CDR3 is CASSIERTDWPQHF. DNA of the CDR3: TGTGCCAGTAGTATAGAGAGGACAGATTGGCCCCAGCATTTT. The chain has TRBV19 and TRBJ1-5; tentatively, D is TRBD1 (6 bases). The germline V gene has CDR1 LNHDA and CDR2 SQIVND (reference sequence). The CDR3 sequence is 14 residues long. Trimming shortened V by 0 bases and J by 9 bases, and 12 bases separated the two germline ends. The variable domain in full, completed from reference TRBV19 and TRBJ1-5, reads DGGITQSPKYLFRKEGQNVTLSCEQNLNHDAMYWYRQDPGQGLRLIYYSQIVNDFQKGDIAEGYSVSREKKESFPLTVTSAQKNPTAFYLCASSIERTDWPQHFGDGTRLSIL.

The J gene is TRBJ2-5, the V gene TRBV6-1; 7 nucleotides match TRBD2. Looked up from germline, CDR1 is MNHNS and CDR2 is SASEGT. The CDR3 covers 16 residues. With 3 bases clipped from V and 5 bases from J, the junction kept 12 bases outside the gene matches. The CDR3 protein is CASSDGLEARRETQYF. Written as DNA, the CDR3 is TGTGCCAGCAGTGATGGACTAGAGGCCCGCAGGGAGACCCAGTACTTC.

The rearrangement links TRBV19 to TRBJ1-1, with D maybe TRBD1 (6 bases). Germline V CDR1 and CDR2: LNHDA, SQIVND (reference sequence). The CDR3 covers 12 residues. Trimming pared 7 bases from V and 10 bases from J, leaving 16 bases between. DNA for the CDR3: TGTGCCAGTACGGAGGGGGGGGGAAGAGCTTTCTTT. Protein: CASTEGGGRAFF.

The gene calls are TRBV4-1 and TRBJ2-5, with D perhaps matching TRBD1 (5 bases). Germline CDR1 and CDR2: MGHRA and YSYEKL. Trimming stripped 1 base from V and 4 bases from J, with 10 bases between. The CDR3 spans 14 residues. The CDR3 region is CASSQAPRGETQYF. DNA of the CDR3: TGCGCCAGCAGCCAAGCCCCTAGGGGAGAGACCCAGTACTTC.

This sequence joins TRBV18 and TRBJ2-5, with 7 bases fitting TRBD1. Germline V gene data show CDR1 as KGHSH and CDR2 as LQKENI. CDR3 size: 16 residues. The V and J ends lost 2 bases and 2 bases, in that order; junction bases with no gene match: 8. This CDR3 reads CASSPFGTVEQETQYF. Here the CDR3 DNA reads TGTGCCAGCTCACCATTCGGGACAGTTGAACAAGAGACCCAGTACTTC.